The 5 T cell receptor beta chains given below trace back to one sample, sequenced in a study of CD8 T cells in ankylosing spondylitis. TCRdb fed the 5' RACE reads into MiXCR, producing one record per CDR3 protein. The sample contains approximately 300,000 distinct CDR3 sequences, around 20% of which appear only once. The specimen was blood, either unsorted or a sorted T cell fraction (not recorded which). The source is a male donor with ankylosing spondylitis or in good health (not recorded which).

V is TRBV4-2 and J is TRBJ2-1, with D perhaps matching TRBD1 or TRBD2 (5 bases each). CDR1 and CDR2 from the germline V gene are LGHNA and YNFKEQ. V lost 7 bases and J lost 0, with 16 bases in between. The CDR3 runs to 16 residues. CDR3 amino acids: CASNRDGNPSYNEQFF. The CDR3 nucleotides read TGTGCCAGCAACCGGGACGGTAACCCCTCCTACAATGAGCAGTTCTTC.

This chain's CDR3 is CSARWLGGYNEQFF. CDR3 bases: TGCAGTGCTAGGTGGCTAGGGGGCTACAATGAGCAGTTCTTC. The chain carries TRBV20-1 and TRBJ2-1; D possibly corresponds to TRBD1 (6 bases). The CDR3 is 14 residues long. CDR1 is DFQATT, CDR2 SNEGSKA, per germline (reference sequence). The germline V and J ends were trimmed by 3 bases and 3 bases, with 12 bases remaining between them.

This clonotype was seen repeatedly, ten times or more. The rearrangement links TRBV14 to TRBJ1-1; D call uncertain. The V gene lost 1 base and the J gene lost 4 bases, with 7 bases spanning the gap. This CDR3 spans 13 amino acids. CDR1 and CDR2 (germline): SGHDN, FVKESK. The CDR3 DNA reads TGTGCCAGCAGCCAAGTACTGGCCACTGAAGCTTTCTTT. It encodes CASSQVLATEAFF.

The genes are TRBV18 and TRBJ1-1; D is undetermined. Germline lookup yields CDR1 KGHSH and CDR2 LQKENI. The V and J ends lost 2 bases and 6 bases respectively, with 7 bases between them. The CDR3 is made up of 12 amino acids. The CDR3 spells CASSPGIAEAFF. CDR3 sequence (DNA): TGTGCCAGCTCACCAGGGATCGCTGAAGCTTTCTTT.

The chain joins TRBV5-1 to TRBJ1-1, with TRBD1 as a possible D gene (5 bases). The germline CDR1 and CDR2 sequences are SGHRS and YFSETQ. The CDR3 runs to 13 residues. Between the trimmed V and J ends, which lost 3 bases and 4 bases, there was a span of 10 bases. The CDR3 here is CASSSQGSTEAFF. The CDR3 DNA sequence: TGCGCCAGCAGCTCCCAGGGTTCCACTGAAGCTTTCTTT. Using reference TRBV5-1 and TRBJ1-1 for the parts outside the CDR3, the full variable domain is KAGVTQTPRYLIKTRGQQVTLSCSPISGHRSVSWYQQTPGQGLQFLFEYFSETQRNKGNFPGRFSGRQFSNSRSEMNVSTLELGDSALYLCASSSQGSTEAFFGQGTRLTVV.